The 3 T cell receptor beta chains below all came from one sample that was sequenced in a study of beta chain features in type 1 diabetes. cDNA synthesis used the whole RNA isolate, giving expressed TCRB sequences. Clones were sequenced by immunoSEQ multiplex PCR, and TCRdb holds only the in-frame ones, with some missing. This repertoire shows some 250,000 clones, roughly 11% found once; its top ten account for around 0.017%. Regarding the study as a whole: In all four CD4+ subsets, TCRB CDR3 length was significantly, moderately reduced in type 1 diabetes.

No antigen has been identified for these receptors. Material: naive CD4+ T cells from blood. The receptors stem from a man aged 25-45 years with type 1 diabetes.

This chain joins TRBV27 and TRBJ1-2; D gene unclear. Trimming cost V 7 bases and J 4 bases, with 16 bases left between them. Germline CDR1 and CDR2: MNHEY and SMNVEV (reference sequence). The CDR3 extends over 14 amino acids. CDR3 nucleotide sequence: TGTGCCAGCAAGCGAGAGGGAGGGAGCTATGGCTACACCTTC. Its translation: CASKREGGSYGYTF.

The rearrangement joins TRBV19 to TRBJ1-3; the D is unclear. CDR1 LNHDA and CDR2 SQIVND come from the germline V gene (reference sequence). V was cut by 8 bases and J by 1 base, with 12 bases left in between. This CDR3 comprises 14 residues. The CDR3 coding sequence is TGTGCCAGTCACGGGTATGAGTCTGGAAACACCATATATTTT. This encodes CASHGYESGNTIYF.

In nucleotides, the CDR3 is TGTGCCAGCTCACCTACAGGGGGGAACACTGAAGCTTTCTTT. Protein product: CASSPTGGNTEAFF. The chain has TRBV18 and TRBJ1-1; TRBD1 matches 8 bases. V shed 3 bases, J shed 1 base, and the junction held 1 base outside the gene matches. The CDR3 spans 14 residues. Germline V gene sequence: CDR1 KGHSH, CDR2 LQKENI. The whole variable domain, remainder taken from reference TRBV18 and TRBJ1-1, is NAGVMQNPRHLVRRRGQEARLRCSPMKGHSHVYWYRQLPEEGLKFMVYLQKENIIDESGMPKERFSAEFPKEGPSILRIQQVVRGDSAAYFCASSPTGGNTEAFFGQGTRLTVV.